This note documents a single TCR beta chain sequence. The entry originates in a study of blood T cell repertoires in COVID-19. Here immunoSEQ multiplex PCR was the method, and the copy in TCRdb shows in-frame clones only, minus some. The sample consists of 150,000 to 200,000 clones, around 80% of them appearing once. J gave up 1 base and V 1 base, and 7 bases lay outside the gene matches. Germline V gene sequence: CDR1 LGHDT, CDR2 YNNKEL (reference sequence). The CDR3 has 17 amino acids. The J gene is TRBJ2-7, the V gene TRBV3-1 (or the pseudogene TRBV3-2); 10 nucleotides line up with TRBD2. Sequencing used peripheral blood. The clonotype was recovered from a woman between 65 and 79 years old with COVID-19, enrolled during active disease. CDR3 sequence (DNA): TGTGCCAGCAGCCAAGCATTACTAGCGGGACTTTCCTACGAGCAGTACTTC. Translating it yields CASSQALLAGLSYEQYF.